This T cell receptor beta chain was captured in a study of shared clonotypes between healthy human individuals. A word on this clone: The same CDR3 also results from other DNA sequences found in this sample.

This table comes from immunoSEQ multiplex PCR, and its TCRdb copy is limited to in-frame clones, with some not included. The profile shows about 2.3 million clones, approximately 95% of them singletons. The V end lost 0 bases, the J end lost 10 bases, and 7 bases lay between the germline ends. The CDR3 is made up of 12 amino acids. The V gene's germline CDR1 is LGHNT and CDR2 FRNRAP. This clonotype was sampled from a man younger than 30 in good health. Some clones in this sample may be carry-over from other donors' samples. V is TRBV12-5 and J is TRBJ2-1, with D possibly TRBD2 on 5 matching bases. The specimen was naive CD4+ T cells from PBMCs. As for subset: CD45RA+ positively selected. The CDR3 DNA is TGTGCTAGTGGTTTGGTCCCGGGGGAGCAGTTCTTC. This translates into CASGLVPGEQFF.